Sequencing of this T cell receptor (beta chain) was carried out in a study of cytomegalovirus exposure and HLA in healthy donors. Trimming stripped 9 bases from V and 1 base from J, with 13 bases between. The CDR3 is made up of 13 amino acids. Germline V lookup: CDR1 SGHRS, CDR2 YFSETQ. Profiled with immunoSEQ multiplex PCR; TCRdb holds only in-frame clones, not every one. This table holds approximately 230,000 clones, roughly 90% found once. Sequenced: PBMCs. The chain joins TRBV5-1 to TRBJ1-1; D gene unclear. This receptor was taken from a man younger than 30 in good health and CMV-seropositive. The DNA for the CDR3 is TGCGCCACCAAAAGGCCCGAGAACACTGAAGCTTTCTTT. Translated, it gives CATKRPENTEAFF.